This T cell receptor (beta chain) was sequenced during a study of T cell responses to AZD1222 COVID-19 vaccine. There are 14 residues in the CDR3. V lost 3 bases, J lost 5 bases, and 13 bases lay in between. Germline CDR1 is MRHNA and CDR2 is SNTAGT. Here immunoSEQ multiplex PCR was the method, and the copy in TCRdb shows in-frame clones only, minus some. Of 98,000 or so clones in the sample, 86% were seen once. Broader study findings: A reported finding is that nearly half of spike-specific TCRs target unmutated variant regions. The donor cohort was predominantly white British with a female majority, and clonal diversity may have been underestimated.

This clone was seen only once. Antigen: not known. The receptor's source is an adult in good health. The source was peripheral blood, collected on day 0 of AZD1222 vaccination. This rearrangement joins TRBV6-4 to TRBJ1-2; a weak D match, TRBD1 (6 bases). As DNA, the CDR3 is TGTGCCAGCAGTGAACAGGCAGGGGTGTATGGCTACACCTTC. Protein: CASSEQAGVYGYTF.